Described below is a single T cell receptor beta chain sequence and its context. Antigen specificity is unknown. The sample comes from a study of beta chain features in type 1 diabetes. General observations from the study: Moderate yet significant TCRB CDR3 shortening was seen in Type 1 diabetes patients in all four CD4+ subsets. Diminished insertions and augmented deletions at VDJ junctions characterized type 1 diabetes patients.

In germline, CDR1 is GTSNPN, CDR2 SVGIG (reference sequence). CDR3 length: 15 residues. Trimming took 3 bases from V and 1 from J; bases not matched to a gene: 8. Since all of the isolated RNA was reverse transcribed, expressed TCRB transcripts were what got sequenced. Sequencing of naive, central memory and regulatory T cell samples gave an average of roughly 3.6 million reads. TCRdb's copy holds only in-frame clones and misses some; the assay was immunoSEQ multiplex PCR. The sample includes approximately 44,000 clones, roughly 68% seen only once; the top ten take about 2.1%. The sample consisted of Tregs from blood. V gene TRBV30 combines with J gene TRBJ1-1; 7 bases agree with TRBD1. This sequence originates from a woman younger than 30 with type 1 diabetes. CDR3 DNA: TGTGCCTGGAGGCTCCTCGGACAGGCGAACACTGAAGCTTTCTTT. Its protein product is CAWRLLGQANTEAFF.